The 24 T cell receptor beta chains presented below share a single source sample, sequenced in a study of vaccination effects on CD4 cells after COVID-19. Produced via immunoSEQ multiplex PCR; TCRdb's table is partial and in-frame only. This sample has tens of thousands of clones, with over 65% found just once. Pools of viral peptides were used by the ViraFEST assay to expand antigen-specific CD4+ T cells ahead of sequencing. Following an approximately eleven-day culture, CD4+ T cells were purified. The vaccine recipients had no prior SARS-CoV-2 infection, with negative nucleocapsid antibodies. For these receptors, no antigen is known. This sample comprised CD4+ T cells from PBMCs cultured with HCoV-OC43 spike peptides, obtained before COVID-19 vaccination. As to subset: HCoV-OC43 spike overlapping peptide pool stimulation. Source of these receptors: a human donor who received a COVID-19 vaccine.

The rearrangement uses TRBV10-3 and TRBJ2-7, with 9 nucleotides matching TRBD2. Looked up from germline, CDR1 is ENHRY and CDR2 is SYGVKD. The V segment lost 8 bases and the J segment 2 bases; nucleotides outside the gene matches: 4. CDR3 length: 13 residues. CDR3 sequence: CAIASGDTYEQYV. CDR3 nucleotides: TGTGCCATCGCTAGCGGGGACACCTACGAGCAGTACGTC.

The chain uses TRBV19 and TRBJ2-5; 8 bases are shared with TRBD1. The ends lost 4 bases at V and 5 bases at J; junction bases unmatched: 9. Looked up from germline, CDR1 is LNHDA and CDR2 is SQIVND (reference sequence). This CDR3 has 15 residues. The CDR3 reads CASSTPGTGLETQYF. The CDR3 DNA follows: TGTGCCAGTAGTACCCCCGGGACAGGTTTGGAGACCCAGTACTTC.

This chain uses TRBV5-1 with TRBJ2-2; D may be TRBD1 or TRBD2 (6 bases each). Germline V lookup: CDR1 SGHRS, CDR2 YFSETQ. The CDR3 contains 16 residues. V was shortened by 2 bases and J by 4 bases, with 15 bases between the two germline ends. The CDR3, as DNA: TGCGCCAGCAGCTTCCTAGAGGGGGGAAGCACCGGGGAGCTGTTTTTT. Its protein is CASSFLEGGSTGELFF.

V gene TRBV27 combines with J gene TRBJ2-4; D may be TRBD2 (7 bases). V dropped 6 bases and J dropped 8 bases, with 17 bases sitting between them. The germline V gene has CDR1 MNHEY and CDR2 SMNVEV (reference sequence). CDR3 length: 14 amino acids. CDR3 sequence reads: CASRRPGGLDIQYF. DNA for the CDR3: TGTGCCAGCAGACGCCCGGGGGGCCTTGACATTCAGTACTTC.

V gene TRBV7-2 combines with J gene TRBJ1-1; D is unclear. Germline assignment: CDR1 SGHTA and CDR2 FQGNSA. The CDR3 runs to 14 residues. The V end lost 4 bases, the J end lost 3 bases, and 12 bases lay between the germline ends. The CDR3 protein is CASSYKAWDTEAFF. CDR3 DNA: TGTGCCAGCAGCTATAAGGCGTGGGACACTGAAGCTTTCTTT.

In its sample, this clone was seen a few times. V usage is TRBV4-1 and J usage is TRBJ2-6; no reliable D call. This CDR3 has 18 residues. Germline-derived CDR1 and CDR2 are MGHRA and YSYEKL. Trimming removed 2 bases at V and 0 bases at J, with 14 bases between. CDR3 DNA sequence: TGCGCCAGCAGCCAACTAGACATGATTCCCTCTGGGGCCAACGTCCTGACTTTC. Translation: CASSQLDMIPSGANVLTF.

The V and J genes are TRBV7-3 and TRBJ2-7; TRBD1 agrees at 8 bases. V lost 3 bases, J lost 3 bases, and 7 bases stayed unmatched. This CDR3 spans 15 amino acids. CDR1 is SGHTA and CDR2 is FQGTGA in the germline V gene. The CDR3 DNA is TGTGCCAGCAGCTTCCGGGACAGGTCTCACTACGAGCAGTACGTC. Translated: CASSFRDRSHYEQYV.

The chain combines TRBV5-6 with TRBJ1-3; the D gene is possibly TRBD1 (5 bases). Germline V CDR1 and CDR2: SGHDT, YYEEEE. The CDR3 loop spans 15 amino acids. V dropped 1 base and J dropped 4 bases, with 12 bases sitting between them. The CDR3 protein is CASSLLSGSGNTIYF. The CDR3 DNA sequence: TGTGCCAGCAGCTTGCTTTCAGGGTCGGGAAACACCATATATTTT. The entire variable domain, with the rest obtained from reference TRBV5-6 and TRBJ1-3, is as follows: DAGVTQSPTHLIKTRGQQVTLRCSPKSGHDTVSWYQQALGQGPQFIFQYYEEEERQRGNFPDRFSGHQFPNYSSELNVNALLLGDSALYLCASSLLSGSGNTIYFGEGSWLTVV.

V and J are TRBV18 and TRBJ2-3, with 8 positions matching TRBD1. There are 16 residues in the CDR3. After removal of 6 bases from V and 4 bases from J, the junction contained 12 bases not matched to a gene. Per the germline V gene, CDR1 is KGHSH and CDR2 is LQKENI. CDR3 nucleotide sequence: TGTGCCAGCTCTCGACAGGGGATGTCTTTTTCAGATACGCAGTATTTT. It specifies CASSRQGMSFSDTQYF.

This clone occurred a few times. This chain connects TRBV20-1 to TRBJ2-2, with 10 positions matching TRBD2. The CDR3 runs to 16 residues. The trim removed 3 bases at V and 6 bases at J, leaving 10 bases unmatched. In germline, CDR1 is DFQATT, CDR2 SNEGSKA (reference sequence). The CDR3 DNA reads TGCAGTGCTAGTCAACTCCAGCGGGGGGGCCCCGGGGAGCTGTTTTTT. Its translation is CSASQLQRGGPGELFF.

The chain has TRBV19 and TRBJ2-3, with D perhaps matching TRBD2 (5 bases). Between the trimmed V and J ends, which lost 6 bases and 9 bases, there was a span of 19 bases. CDR1 LNHDA and CDR2 SQIVND come from the germline V gene (reference sequence). The CDR3 is made up of 14 amino acids. CDR3: CASSKDRDGETQYF. As DNA, the CDR3 is TGTGCCAGTAGCAAAGATAGAGACGGGGAAACGCAGTATTTT.

This rearrangement joins TRBV10-3 to TRBJ2-5; TRBD1 matches 8 bases. Germline V gene sequence: CDR1 ENHRY, CDR2 SYGVKD. J gave up 4 bases and V 5 bases, and 3 bases lay outside the gene matches. This CDR3 comprises 13 residues. DNA of the CDR3: TGTGCCATCAGTCCGGACAGGGCAGAGACCCAGTACTTC. Translation: CAISPDRAETQYF.

This CDR3 reads CASKESGGSYEQYV. In nucleotides, the CDR3 is TGTGCCAGCAAGGAAAGCGGGGGATCCTACGAGCAGTACGTC. The chain carries TRBV2 and TRBJ2-7, with TRBD2 matching 8 bases. CDR1 is SNHLY and CDR2 is FYNNEI in the germline V gene. Trimming took 7 bases from V and 1 from J; bases not matched to a gene: 6. The CDR3 is made up of 14 amino acids.

The V call is TRBV6-5, the J call TRBJ2-5, with unresolved D. The germline V gene has CDR1 MNHEY and CDR2 SVGAGI. Trimming took 1 base from V and 13 from J, leaving 10 bases between them. The CDR3 is 11 residues long. The DNA of the CDR3 is TGTGCCAGCAGTTACTTTTCAGTCTCGTACTTC. Translated: CASSYFSVSYF.

The chain employs TRBV5-4 and TRBJ1-2; a weak D match, TRBD1 (5 bases). Germline loops: CDR1 SGHNT, CDR2 YYREEE (reference sequence). This CDR3 is built from 14 residues. V dropped 3 bases and J dropped 4 bases, with 13 bases sitting between them. The chain's CDR3 is CASSYSTGVYGYTF. In nucleotides, the CDR3 is TGTGCCAGCAGCTATTCCACGGGGGTCTATGGCTACACCTTC.

The V and J genes are TRBV6-5 and TRBJ2-2; a weak D match, TRBD2 (6 bases). The CDR3 covers 15 residues. Germline V gives CDR1 MNHEY, CDR2 SVGAGI. Trimming removed 2 bases from V and 7 bases from J, with 14 bases in between. The CDR3 nucleotides read TGTGCCAGCAGTTACCCCTGGAGGGAATACGGGGAGCTGTTTTTT. Translated, it gives CASSYPWREYGELFF.

V is TRBV7-3 and J is TRBJ2-3; TRBD2 matches at 8 bases. CDR1 and CDR2 from the germline V gene are SGHTA and FQGTGA. The CDR3 is 13 residues long. V shed 5 bases and J 6 bases; nucleotides not matched to a gene: 4. Here the CDR3 reads CASSPGLEDTQYF. The CDR3 nucleotides are TGTGCCAGCAGCCCGGGACTAGAGGATACGCAGTATTTT.

The chain has TRBV2 and TRBJ2-2, with 7 bases identical to TRBD1. Trimming at V came to 1 base and at J to 1 base, leaving 0 bases not matched to a gene. This CDR3 is 15 amino acids long. The germline gives CDR1 SNHLY, CDR2 FYNNEI. The CDR3 DNA follows: TGTGCCAGCAGTGAAGGACAGGGGAACACCGGGGAGCTGTTTTTT. This translates into CASSEGQGNTGELFF.

This clone was counted between two and nine times. The V call is TRBV29-1, the J call TRBJ2-5; 10 bases align to TRBD1. CDR3 length: 15 amino acids. Trimming took 5 bases from V and 5 from J; bases not matched to a gene: 11. Germline V gene sequence: CDR1 SQVTM, CDR2 ANQGSEA. The CDR3 here is CSVTPVGQGLETQYF. CDR3 bases: TGCAGCGTTACGCCGGTGGGACAGGGGTTGGAGACCCAGTACTTC.

The V and J genes are TRBV6-1 and TRBJ1-5; possible D gene TRBD1, 6 bases. The germline V gene has CDR1 MNHNS and CDR2 SASEGT. The CDR3 covers 18 residues. Trimming pared 4 bases from V and 0 bases from J, leaving 19 bases between. CDR3 in DNA: TGTGCCAGCAGTGCTCGGGACACCAAGTCATATAGCAATCAGCCCCAGCATTTT. Translating it yields CASSARDTKSYSNQPQHF.

This clone was counted once. This chain uses TRBV7-2 with TRBJ1-5; 7 bases match TRBD1. V shed 5 bases and J 5 bases; nucleotides not matched to a gene: 6. Germline values: CDR1 SGHTA, CDR2 FQGNSA. The CDR3 is 14 residues long. CDR3 protein: CASSPDRRYQPQHF. The CDR3 DNA is TGTGCCAGCAGCCCGGACAGGCGATATCAGCCCCAGCATTTT.

The gene calls are TRBV24-1 and TRBJ1-5; no clear D gene. Germline CDR1 and CDR2: KGHDR and SFDVKD. Trimming removed 7 bases at V and 2 bases at J, with 35 bases between. This CDR3 has 22 residues. The CDR3 coding sequence is TGTGCCACCAGGATGAGAGAATCCAACCACACGCTTCGTAGGTATGGCAATCAGCCCCAGCATTTT. Its translation is CATRMRESNHTLRRYGNQPQHF.

The chain is built from TRBV5-1 and TRBJ2-1; D gene unclear. Germline assignment: CDR1 SGHRS and CDR2 YFSETQ. V lost 0 bases, J lost 6 bases, and 7 bases lay in between. The CDR3 totals 13 residues. CDR3 region: CASSLERANEQFF. The CDR3, as DNA: TGCGCCAGCAGCTTGGAAAGGGCCAATGAGCAGTTCTTC.

The chain is built from TRBV19 and TRBJ2-5; D unclear. Per the germline V gene, CDR1 is LNHDA and CDR2 is SQIVND (reference sequence). The CDR3 covers 14 residues. Deletions cut 4 bases from V and 0 bases from J, with 9 bases between. The CDR3 region has the DNA TGTGCCAGTAGTAGGCCCGGGTACCAAGAGACCCAGTACTTC. Amino acids: CASSRPGYQETQYF.